The next 21 T cell receptor beta chains were all read from a single sample in a study of shared clonotypes between healthy human individuals. CD45RO-negative, CCR7-selected cells formed the naive CD8 fraction, which excluded terminally differentiated effector memory CD45RA+ cells. Clones were sequenced by immunoSEQ multiplex PCR, and TCRdb holds only the in-frame ones, with some missing. The table shows millions of clones, with approximately 94% occurring only once. The sequenced sample consisted of naive CD8+ T cells from PBMCs. The source is a man aged 18-30 years in good health. Some clones in this sample may be carry-over from other donors' samples.

This clone was seen a handful of times. The same CDR3 arises from other DNA sequences in this sample as well. V usage is TRBV9 and J usage is TRBJ1-1, with D uncertain. There are 15 residues in the CDR3. The germline CDR1 and CDR2 sequences are SGDLS and YYNGEE. V was shortened by 0 bases and J by 0 bases, with 9 bases between the two germline ends. The CDR3 region is CASSVVLGLNTEAFF. DNA of the CDR3: TGTGCCAGCAGCGTAGTCCTGGGCCTGAACACTGAAGCTTTCTTT.

Of note for this clone: This sample includes further DNA sequences coding for the same CDR3. The V call is TRBV27, the J call TRBJ1-5; D is ambiguous. The length of the CDR3 is 12 residues. Germline-derived CDR1 and CDR2 are MNHEY and SMNVEV (reference sequence). V lost 6 bases and J 3 bases, leaving 6 bases between the germline ends. The CDR3 sequence: CASSTFNQPQHF. In DNA, the CDR3 is TGTGCCAGCAGCACCTTCAATCAGCCCCAGCATTTT.

J is TRBJ2-4 and V is TRBV6-6; maybe TRBD1 (5 bases). This CDR3 spans 16 amino acids. Trimming took off 0 bases at V and 8 bases at J, with 17 bases between the two ends. Looked up from germline, CDR1 is MNHNY and CDR2 is SVGAGI (reference sequence). In nucleotides, the CDR3 is TGTGCCAGCAGTTACTCTGGGGCTTTTGAGGCGGACATTCAGTACTTC. Translated, it gives CASSYSGAFEADIQYF.

V and J are TRBV7-6 and TRBJ2-7; D might be TRBD1 (6 bases). Germline CDR1 reads SGHVS; CDR2 reads FNYEAQ. This CDR3 comprises 14 residues. Between the trimmed V and J ends, which lost 5 bases and 5 bases, there was a span of 16 bases. CDR3 DNA sequence: TGTGCCAGCAGCGCTAACTCCCGGGACAACGAGCAGTACTTC. It codes for CASSANSRDNEQYF.

This chain uses TRBV7-9 with TRBJ2-7; 7 bases are a match to TRBD2. The ends lost 2 bases at V and 0 bases at J; junction bases unmatched: 7. Per germline, CDR1 SEHNR and CDR2 FQNEAQ (reference sequence). This CDR3 spans 16 amino acids. The DNA for the CDR3 is TGTGCCAGCAGCTTACTTCTAGCGGAGAGCTCCTACGAGCAGTACTTC. This sequence encodes CASSLLLAESSYEQYF.

This clone has a single count. In the same sample, other DNA sequences code for this CDR3. The chain joins TRBV9 to TRBJ2-7; a possible D gene is TRBD2 (5 bases). V lost 0 bases to trimming and J lost 3 bases, with 10 bases between them. Germline CDR1 and CDR2: SGDLS and YYNGEE. This CDR3 comprises 14 residues. The CDR3 sequence is CASSVAVGSYEQYF. Written as DNA, the CDR3 is TGTGCCAGCAGCGTAGCGGTTGGGAGCTACGAGCAGTACTTC.

This clone was observed a single time. The chain links TRBV5-1 to TRBJ2-7; D gene ambiguous. From germline, CDR1 is SGHRS and CDR2 YFSETQ. CDR3 length: 12 amino acids. The germline V and J ends were trimmed by 7 bases and 6 bases, with 14 bases remaining between them. CDR3 sequence reads: CASFARPGEQYF. The CDR3 DNA reads TGCGCCAGCTTCGCCAGGCCCGGCGAGCAGTACTTC.

Turning to this clone: Other nucleotide sequences in the sample specify the same CDR3. The V call is TRBV9, the J call TRBJ2-2; D perhaps matches TRBD2 (6 bases). CDR1 and CDR2 (germline): SGDLS, YYNGEE. The germline V and J ends were trimmed by 4 bases and 4 bases, with 11 bases remaining between them. The CDR3 spans 14 residues. For the CDR3, the DNA is TGTGCCAGCAGCCCTGGGGGGTTCACCGGGGAGCTGTTTTTT. This translates into CASSPGGFTGELFF.

The V and J genes are TRBV4-1 and TRBJ2-7; TRBD1 matches 11 bases. Trimming took 4 bases from V and 4 from J; bases not matched to a gene: 6. The CDR3 is 15 amino acids. Germline CDR1 is MGHRA and CDR2 is YSYEKL. As DNA, the CDR3 is TGCGCCAGCAGCCCCTGGACAGGGGGCCTATACGAGCAGTACTTC. Translated: CASSPWTGGLYEQYF.

The chain employs TRBV5-1 and TRBJ1-1; 9 bases align to TRBD1. Germline V lookup: CDR1 SGHRS, CDR2 YFSETQ. The V segment lost 0 bases and the J segment 7 bases; nucleotides outside the gene matches: 7. This CDR3 contains 15 residues. DNA of the CDR3: TGCGCCAGCAGCTTGGCAGGGACAGGGCCGAATGAAGCTTTCTTT. It yields the protein CASSLAGTGPNEAFF. Together with reference TRBV5-1 and TRBJ1-1, the CDR3 gives the full variable domain: KAGVTQTPRYLIKTRGQQVTLSCSPISGHRSVSWYQQTPGQGLQFLFEYFSETQRNKGNFPGRFSGRQFSNSRSEMNVSTLELGDSALYLCASSLAGTGPNEAFFGQGTRLTVV.

The CDR3 protein is CASSFLGPGNTIYF. Written as DNA, the CDR3 is TGTGCCAGCAGTTTCCTGGGACCTGGAAACACCATATATTTT. The gene calls are TRBV27 and TRBJ1-3; maybe TRBD1 (5 bases). Trimming shortened V by 3 bases and J by 2 bases, and 8 bases separated the two germline ends. Germline V gene sequence: CDR1 MNHEY, CDR2 SMNVEV (reference sequence). CDR3 length: 14 amino acids.

CDR3 in DNA: TGTGCCAGCAGCTTAAGGCGCGCGCGCAATGATACGCAGTATTTT. As protein: CASSLRRARNDTQYF. The J gene is TRBJ2-3, the V gene TRBV7-9; D is unclear. Germline assignment: CDR1 SEHNR and CDR2 FQNEAQ (reference sequence). V was shortened by 2 bases and J by 6 bases, with 15 bases between the two germline ends. This CDR3 is built from 15 residues.

As regards this clone: The same CDR3 also results from other DNA sequences found in this sample. CDR3 DNA: TGTGCCAGCAGCGTAGCTGGCCGAAACTATGGCTACACCTTC. Protein: CASSVAGRNYGYTF. V is TRBV9 and J is TRBJ1-2; D is ambiguous. This CDR3 contains 14 residues. Trimming stripped 0 bases from V and 2 bases from J, with 8 bases between. Germline CDR1 reads SGDLS; CDR2 reads YYNGEE.

V gene TRBV19 combines with J gene TRBJ2-1; 11 nucleotides match TRBD2. There are 15 residues in the CDR3. CDR1 is LNHDA and CDR2 is SQIVND in the germline V gene (reference sequence). V lost 5 bases and J lost 3; bases outside the gene matches: 3. CDR3 sequence reads: CASSALAGDYNEQFF. The CDR3 region has the DNA TGTGCCAGTAGTGCACTAGCGGGGGACTACAATGAGCAGTTCTTC.

The gene calls are TRBV10-3 and TRBJ1-1, with a weak D call TRBD1 (6 bases). Trimming left V 4 bases short and J 2 bases short, with 17 bases between. Germline CDR1 is ENHRY and CDR2 is SYGVKD. The CDR3 sequence is 16 residues long. The DNA for the CDR3 is TGTGCCATCAGTGCAGACCCCCGGGACAAAAACACTGAAGCTTTCTTT. Translating gives CAISADPRDKNTEAFF.

The sample holds a few counts of this clone. This chain links TRBV9 with TRBJ1-3; 7 nucleotides agree with TRBD1. Germline V lookup: CDR1 SGDLS, CDR2 YYNGEE. There are 15 residues in the CDR3. After removal of 4 bases from V and 8 bases from J, the junction contained 12 bases not matched to a gene. The CDR3 DNA is TGTGCCAGCAGCAGCGGACAGGTTGAGGTGGACACCATATATTTT. It yields the protein CASSSGQVEVDTIYF.

Here the CDR3 reads CASSVPGQDYGYTF. In DNA form, the CDR3 reads TGTGCCAGCAGCGTCCCGGGACAGGACTATGGCTACACCTTC. The V call is TRBV7-8, the J call TRBJ1-2, with 8 bases fitting TRBD1. The germline gives CDR1 SGHVS, CDR2 FQNEAQ. CDR3 length: 14 residues. J gave up 3 bases and V 5 bases, and 5 bases lay outside the gene matches.

The V call is TRBV7-9, the J call TRBJ2-1; TRBD2 matches 12 bases. J was trimmed by 9 bases and V by 8 bases; bases with no gene match: 8. This CDR3 spans 14 amino acids. CDR1 is SEHNR, CDR2 FQNEAQ, per germline (reference sequence). The CDR3 protein is CASRASGRAGEQFF. In nucleotides, the CDR3 is TGTGCCAGCCGCGCTAGCGGGAGGGCCGGTGAGCAGTTCTTC.

The V call is TRBV13, the J call TRBJ2-3; D may be TRBD1 or TRBD2 (5 bases each). The CDR3 consists of 15 residues. Trimming stripped 0 bases from V and 1 base from J, with 8 bases between. The germline gives CDR1 PRHDT, CDR2 FYEKMQ (reference sequence). The CDR3 sequence is CASSLGGTRTDTQYF. The CDR3 DNA is TGTGCCAGCAGCTTAGGAGGGACCCGCACAGATACGCAGTATTTT.

The sample holds a few counts of this clone. This chain connects TRBV30 to TRBJ1-2, with 9 bases matching TRBD1. The CDR3 extends over 13 amino acids. CDR1 is GTSNPN and CDR2 is SVGIG in the germline V gene (reference sequence). V shed 5 bases, J shed 2 bases, and the junction held 3 bases outside the gene matches. The CDR3: CAWGQGQNYGYTF. For the CDR3, the DNA is TGTGCCTGGGGACAGGGGCAGAACTATGGCTACACCTTC.

The rearrangement joins TRBV27 to TRBJ2-7; 11 bases align to TRBD2. Germline CDR1 MNHEY, CDR2 SMNVEV (reference sequence). This CDR3 is 17 amino acids long. V lost 6 bases, J lost 6 bases, and 16 bases stayed unmatched. The CDR3 loop reads CASSPSPRLAGWGEQYF. The CDR3 nucleotides are TGTGCCAGCAGCCCTAGCCCCCGACTAGCGGGGTGGGGCGAGCAGTACTTC.